The 17 T cell receptor beta chains listed next were all sequenced from one sample in a study of T-cell reconstitution after alpha-beta-depleted transplantation in children. This sample's TCRbeta library carried unique molecular identifier barcodes. TCRdb redid the calling of the PCR reads with MiXCR, one entry per CDR3 protein. The table shows 300,000 to 400,000 distinct CDR3 sequences, with about 17% occurring only once. Source: PBMCs, mostly from graft donor cells, taken 360 days after TCRalphabeta/CD19-depleted stem cell transplant. The source of these receptors is a male patient between 2 and 10 years old who had a stem cell transplant for acute lymphoblastic leukemia, so the T cells may come from the graft donor.

The chain carries TRBV28 and TRBJ2-2, with D tentatively TRBD1 (6 bases). CDR1 and CDR2 (germline): MDHEN, SYDVKM. The CDR3 spans 16 residues. Trimming took off 6 bases at V and 7 bases at J, with 21 bases between the two ends. The CDR3 region has the DNA TGTGCCAGCAGGTTTCTAGCAGGGGAAAACTTCGGGGAGCTGTTTTTT. Protein sequence: CASRFLAGENFGELFF.

Only a few counts were recorded for this clonotype. This sequence joins TRBV7-2 and TRBJ2-3, with D uncertain. Per the germline V gene, CDR1 is SGHTA and CDR2 is FQGNSA. CDR3 size: 13 residues. The V gene lost 5 bases and the J gene lost 3 bases, with 9 bases spanning the gap. The CDR3 DNA follows: TGTGCCAGCAGCCCGGAAAGAACAGATACGCAGTATTTT. The encoded protein is CASSPERTDTQYF.

The table lists this clonotype with many counts. This chain joins TRBV6-1 and TRBJ1-1; D is unresolved. This CDR3 has 16 amino acids. The germline CDR1 and CDR2 sequences are MNHNS and SASEGT. Trimming removed 0 bases at V and 0 bases at J, with 11 bases between. CDR3 in amino acids: CASSEAMRQLNTEAFF. The CDR3 bases are TGTGCCAGCAGTGAAGCTATGCGCCAGCTGAACACTGAAGCTTTCTTT.

Only a few counts were recorded for this clonotype. The genes are TRBV7-2 and TRBJ2-3; D is ambiguous. Trimming took off 0 bases at V and 0 bases at J, with 7 bases between the two ends. CDR1 SGHTA and CDR2 FQGNSA come from the germline V gene. CDR3 length equals 15 residues. CDR3: CASSLASYSTDTQYF. The CDR3, as DNA: TGTGCCAGCAGCTTAGCGAGTTATAGCACAGATACGCAGTATTTT.

This clonotype appeared many times. The chain recombines TRBV7-2 with TRBJ2-3; weak D call: TRBD2 (6 bases). Germline V gives CDR1 SGHTA, CDR2 FQGNSA. The CDR3 covers 16 residues. V lost 1 base and J 5 bases, leaving 16 bases between the germline ends. The CDR3 DNA sequence: TGTGCCAGCAGCTTAGGATTGGGGGGAGGCTTAGATACGCAGTATTTT. As protein: CASSLGLGGGLDTQYF.

This clonotype was counted between two and nine times. This chain uses TRBV20-1 with TRBJ2-1, with TRBD2 matching over 9 bases. Losses at the gene ends were 7 bases for V and 4 bases for J; bases not matched to a gene: 8. The length of the CDR3 is 14 residues. Germline loops: CDR1 DFQATT, CDR2 SNEGSKA (reference sequence). DNA of the CDR3: TGCAGTGGCAGGACTAGCGATATTTACAATGAGCAGTTCTTC. This codes for CSGRTSDIYNEQFF.

This clonotype was seen a handful of times. The chain employs TRBV28 and TRBJ1-6; D is perhaps TRBD1 (6 bases). The length of the CDR3 is 17 residues. V lost 7 bases and J 8 bases, leaving 24 bases between the germline ends. CDR1 and CDR2 from the germline V gene are MDHEN and SYDVKM. This CDR3 is CASTPGGQGPPYSPLHF. CDR3 in DNA: TGTGCCAGCACCCCAGGTGGGCAGGGGCCCCCGTATTCACCCCTCCACTTT. Full variable domain (rest looked up from reference TRBV28 and TRBJ1-6): DVKVTQSSRYLVKRTGEKVFLECVQDMDHENMFWYRQDPGLGLRLIYFSYDVKMKEKGDIPEGYSVSREKKERFSLILESASTNQTSMYLCASTPGGQGPPYSPLHFGNGTRLTVT.

This clonotype was found a few times. V and J are TRBV27 and TRBJ1-5; unclear D gene. CDR1 and CDR2 (germline): MNHEY, SMNVEV (reference sequence). The CDR3 covers 15 residues. The V gene lost 0 bases and the J gene lost 3 bases, with 9 bases spanning the gap. The CDR3 here is CASSLSRWDNQPQHF. The CDR3 DNA is TGTGCCAGCAGTTTATCCCGCTGGGACAATCAGCCCCAGCATTTT.

The gene calls are TRBV12-3 or TRBV12-4 and TRBJ2-4; D uncertain. V lost 3 bases, J lost 0 bases, and 12 bases lay in between. The CDR3 totals 16 residues. CDR3 coding DNA: TGTGCCAGCAGTTTTGGGTGGGCGCTAGCCAAAAACATTCAGTACTTC. It is translated as CASSFGWALAKNIQYF.

This clonotype turned up a few times. The chain couples TRBV20-1 to TRBJ1-6, with a tentative D call TRBD1 (5 bases). The CDR3 totals 13 residues. V was clipped by 3 bases and J by 14 bases, with 17 bases between them. From germline, CDR1 is DFQATT and CDR2 SNEGSKA (reference sequence). The CDR3 sequence is CSARGGDWVSLHF. In DNA, the CDR3 is TGCAGTGCTAGGGGGGGAGACTGGGTATCCCTCCACTTT.

This clonotype was recorded many times. J is TRBJ2-7 and V is TRBV6-6; a possible D gene is TRBD1 (5 bases). The CDR3 is 13 residues long. Germline V gene data show CDR1 as MNHNY and CDR2 as SVGAGI (reference sequence). The ends were cut back, 0 bases at V and 3 bases at J, with 6 bases in the middle. The CDR3: CASSYSQGYEQYF. The CDR3 region has the DNA TGTGCCAGCAGTTACTCTCAGGGCTACGAGCAGTACTTC.

This rearrangement joins TRBV30 to TRBJ1-1; D is ambiguous. This CDR3 is 14 amino acids long. Germline V gives CDR1 GTSNPN, CDR2 SVGIG (reference sequence). The ends were cut back, 4 bases at V and 2 bases at J, with 14 bases in the middle. DNA for the CDR3: TGTGCCTGGACCTTCTCGTGGGGAAACACTGAAGCTTTCTTT. This gives the protein CAWTFSWGNTEAFF.

This clonotype was recorded many times. The chain combines TRBV20-1 with TRBJ2-1, with D possibly being TRBD1 (6 bases). The V gene lost 0 bases and the J gene lost 5 bases, with 17 bases spanning the gap. The CDR3 has 16 amino acids. Germline CDR1 DFQATT, CDR2 SNEGSKA (reference sequence). The CDR3 here is CSARDMDRRPDNEQFF. CDR3 coding DNA: TGCAGTGCTAGAGATATGGACAGACGCCCGGACAATGAGCAGTTCTTC.

In regard to this clonotype: An end of the junction differs from the germline gene, which may be a read error. V and J are TRBV7-7 and TRBJ2-7; TRBD1 matches at 7 bases. CDR1 is SSHAT, CDR2 FNYEAQ, per germline (reference sequence). CDR3 length equals 15 residues. CDR3 sequence: CASSPMAGTAYEQYF. The DNA of the CDR3 is TGTGCTAGCAGCCCCATGGCCGGGACAGCCTACGAGCAGTACTTC.

This clonotype has a count of ten or more. The CDR3 nucleotides read TGTGCCAGCAGCAGAAGCGGGAGGGCCTCCCAAGAGACCCAGTACTTC. As protein: CASSRSGRASQETQYF. The V and J genes are TRBV5-5 and TRBJ2-5, with 10 bases fitting TRBD2. Germline V lookup: CDR1 SGHKS, CDR2 YYEKEE (reference sequence). The CDR3 spans 16 residues. The junction had 7 bases not matched to a gene; V was cut back by 4 bases and J by 1 base.

This clonotype was counted between two and nine times. CDR3 amino acids: CASSQGRASDVKNIQYF. CDR3 in DNA: TGTGCCAGCAGCCAAGGGCGTGCCTCCGACGTCAAAAACATTCAGTACTTC. The gene calls are TRBV3-1 and TRBJ2-4; D unclear. Trimming stripped 1 base from V and 3 bases from J, with 16 bases between. In germline, CDR1 is LGHDT, CDR2 YNNKEL (reference sequence). CDR3 size: 17 residues.

This clonotype occurred many times. The CDR3 DNA reads TGTGCCAGCAGCTTAGTATACGAAGGGGTGCAGTTCTTC. Translation: CASSLVYEGVQFF. The chain uses TRBV7-2 and TRBJ2-1, with D maybe TRBD1 (5 bases). The germline V and J ends were trimmed by 1 base and 12 bases, with 13 bases remaining between them. From germline, CDR1 is SGHTA and CDR2 FQGNSA. The CDR3 length is 13 residues.